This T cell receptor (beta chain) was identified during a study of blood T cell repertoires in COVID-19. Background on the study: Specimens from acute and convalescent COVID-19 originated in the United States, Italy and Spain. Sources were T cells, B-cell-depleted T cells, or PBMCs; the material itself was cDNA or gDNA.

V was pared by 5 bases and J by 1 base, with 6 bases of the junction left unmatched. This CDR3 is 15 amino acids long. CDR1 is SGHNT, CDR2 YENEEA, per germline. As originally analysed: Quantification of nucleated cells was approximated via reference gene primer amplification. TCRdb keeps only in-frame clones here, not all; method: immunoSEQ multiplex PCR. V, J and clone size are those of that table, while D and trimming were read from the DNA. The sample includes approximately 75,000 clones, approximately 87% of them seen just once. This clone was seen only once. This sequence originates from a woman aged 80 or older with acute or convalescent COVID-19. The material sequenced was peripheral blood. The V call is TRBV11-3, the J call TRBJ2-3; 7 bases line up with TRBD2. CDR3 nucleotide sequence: TGTGCCAGCAGCCCGGGGGACTACGGCACAGATACGCAGTATTTT. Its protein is CASSPGDYGTDTQYF.